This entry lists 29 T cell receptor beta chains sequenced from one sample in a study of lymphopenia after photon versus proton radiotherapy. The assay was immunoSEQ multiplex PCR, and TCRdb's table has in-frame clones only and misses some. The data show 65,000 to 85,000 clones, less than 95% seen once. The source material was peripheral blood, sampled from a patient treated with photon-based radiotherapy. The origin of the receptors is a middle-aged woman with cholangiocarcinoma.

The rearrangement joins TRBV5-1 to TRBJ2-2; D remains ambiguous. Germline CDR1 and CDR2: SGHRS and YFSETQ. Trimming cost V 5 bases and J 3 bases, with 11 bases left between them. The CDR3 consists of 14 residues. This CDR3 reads CASRSNYDTGELFF. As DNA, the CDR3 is TGCGCCAGCAGGTCAAACTACGACACCGGGGAGCTGTTTTTT.

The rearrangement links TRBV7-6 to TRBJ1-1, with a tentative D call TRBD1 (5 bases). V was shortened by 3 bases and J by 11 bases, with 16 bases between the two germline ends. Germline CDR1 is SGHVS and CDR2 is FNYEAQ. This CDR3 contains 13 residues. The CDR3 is CASSLDGASGAFF. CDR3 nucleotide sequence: TGTGCCAGCAGCTTGGATGGGGCCAGTGGGGCTTTCTTT.

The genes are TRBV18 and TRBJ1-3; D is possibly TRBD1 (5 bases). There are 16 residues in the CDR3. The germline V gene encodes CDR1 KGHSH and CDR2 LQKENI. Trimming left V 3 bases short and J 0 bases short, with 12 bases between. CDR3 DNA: TGTGCCAGCTCACCCTACAGGACCAACTCTGGAAACACCATATATTTT. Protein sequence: CASSPYRTNSGNTIYF.

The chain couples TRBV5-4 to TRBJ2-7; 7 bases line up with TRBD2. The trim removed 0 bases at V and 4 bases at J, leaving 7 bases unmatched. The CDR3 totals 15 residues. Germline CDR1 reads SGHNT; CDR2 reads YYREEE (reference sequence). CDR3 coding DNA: TGTGCCAGCAGCTTGGGAGGACTAGTTGGGTACGAGCAGTACTTC. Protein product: CASSLGGLVGYEQYF.

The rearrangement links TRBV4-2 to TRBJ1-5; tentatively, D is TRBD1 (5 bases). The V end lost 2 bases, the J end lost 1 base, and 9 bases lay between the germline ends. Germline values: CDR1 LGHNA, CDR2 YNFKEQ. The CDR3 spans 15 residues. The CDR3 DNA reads TGTGCCAGCAGCCAAACCCGGGACAGCAATCAGCCCCAGCATTTT. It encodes CASSQTRDSNQPQHF.

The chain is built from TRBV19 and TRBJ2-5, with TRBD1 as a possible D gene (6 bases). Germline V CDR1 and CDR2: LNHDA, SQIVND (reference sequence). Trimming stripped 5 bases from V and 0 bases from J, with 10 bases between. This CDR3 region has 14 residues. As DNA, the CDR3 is TGTGCCAGTAGTCGGACAGCTTACCAAGAGACCCAGTACTTC. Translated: CASSRTAYQETQYF.

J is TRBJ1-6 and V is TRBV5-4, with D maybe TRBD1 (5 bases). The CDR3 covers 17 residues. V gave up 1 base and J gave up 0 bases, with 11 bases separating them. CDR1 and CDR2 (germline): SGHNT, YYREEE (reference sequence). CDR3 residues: CASSLLGPSSYNSPLHF. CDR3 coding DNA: TGTGCCAGCAGCTTGCTGGGACCCAGCTCCTATAATTCACCCCTCCACTTT.

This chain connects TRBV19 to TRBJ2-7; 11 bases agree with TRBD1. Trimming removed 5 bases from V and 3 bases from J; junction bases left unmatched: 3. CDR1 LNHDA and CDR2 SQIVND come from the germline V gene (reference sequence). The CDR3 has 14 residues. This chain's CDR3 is CASSAGQGGYEQYF. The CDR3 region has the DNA TGTGCCAGTAGTGCGGGACAGGGGGGCTACGAGCAGTACTTC.

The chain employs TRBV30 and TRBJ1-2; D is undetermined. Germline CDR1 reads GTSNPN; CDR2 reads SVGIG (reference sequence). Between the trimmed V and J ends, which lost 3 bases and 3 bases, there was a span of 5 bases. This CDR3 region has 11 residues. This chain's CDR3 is CAWRWDYGYTF. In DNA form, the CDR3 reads TGTGCCTGGAGGTGGGACTATGGCTACACCTTC.

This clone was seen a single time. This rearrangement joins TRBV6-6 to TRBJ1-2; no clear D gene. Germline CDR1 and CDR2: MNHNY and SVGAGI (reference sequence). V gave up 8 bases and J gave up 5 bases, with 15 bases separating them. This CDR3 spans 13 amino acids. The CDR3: CASSREGPYGYTF. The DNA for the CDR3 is TGTGCCAGCTCACGGGAGGGCCCTTATGGCTACACCTTC.

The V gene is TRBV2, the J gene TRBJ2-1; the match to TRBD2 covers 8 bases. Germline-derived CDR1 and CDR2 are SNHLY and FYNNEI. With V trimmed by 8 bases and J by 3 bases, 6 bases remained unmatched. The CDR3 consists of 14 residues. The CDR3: CASEPTSVYNEQFF. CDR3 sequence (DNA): TGTGCCAGCGAACCGACTAGCGTCTACAATGAGCAGTTCTTC.

CDR3 coding DNA: TGTGCCAGCAGCTCCCGGCCGGGAGAGCAGTACTTC. Amino acid sequence: CASSSRPGEQYF. The J gene is TRBJ2-7, the V gene TRBV7-2, with D perhaps TRBD2 (5 bases). The CDR3 has 12 residues. CDR1 is SGHTA and CDR2 is FQGNSA in the germline V gene. Trimming shortened V by 4 bases and J by 7 bases, and 11 bases separated the two germline ends. Filled out from reference TRBV7-2 and TRBJ2-7, the complete variable domain reads GAGVSQSPSNKVTEKGKDVELRCDPISGHTALYWYRQSLGQGLEFLIYFQGNSAPDKSGLPSDRFSAERTGGSVSTLTIQRTQQEDSAVYLCASSSRPGEQYFGPGTRLTVT.

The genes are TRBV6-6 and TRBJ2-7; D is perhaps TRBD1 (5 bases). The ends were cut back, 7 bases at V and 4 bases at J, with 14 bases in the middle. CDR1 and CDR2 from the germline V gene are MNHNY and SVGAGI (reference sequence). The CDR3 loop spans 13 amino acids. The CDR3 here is CASTLSRVYEQYF. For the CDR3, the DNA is TGTGCCAGCACCCTAAGCAGGGTATACGAGCAGTACTTC.

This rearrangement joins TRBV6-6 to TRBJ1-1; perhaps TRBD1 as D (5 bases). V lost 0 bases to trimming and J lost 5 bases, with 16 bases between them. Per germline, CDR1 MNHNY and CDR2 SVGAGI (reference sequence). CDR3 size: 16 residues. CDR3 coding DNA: TGTGCCAGCAGTTACTCGTCCCGGGGAAAGGGGACTGAAGCTTTCTTT. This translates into CASSYSSRGKGTEAFF.

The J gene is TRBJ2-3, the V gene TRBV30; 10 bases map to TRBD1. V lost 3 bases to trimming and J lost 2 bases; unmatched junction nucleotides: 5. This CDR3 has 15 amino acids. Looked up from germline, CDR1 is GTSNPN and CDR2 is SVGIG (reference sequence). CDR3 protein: CAWSSGQGTTDTQYF. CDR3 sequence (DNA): TGTGCCTGGAGCTCGGGACAGGGGACCACAGATACGCAGTATTTT.

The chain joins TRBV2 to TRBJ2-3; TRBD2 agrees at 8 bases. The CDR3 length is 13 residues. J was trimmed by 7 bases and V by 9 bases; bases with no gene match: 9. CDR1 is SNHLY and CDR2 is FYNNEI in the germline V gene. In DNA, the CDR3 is TGTGCCAGTAGGGGACTAGGGGGGTATACGCAGTATTTT. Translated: CASRGLGGYTQYF.

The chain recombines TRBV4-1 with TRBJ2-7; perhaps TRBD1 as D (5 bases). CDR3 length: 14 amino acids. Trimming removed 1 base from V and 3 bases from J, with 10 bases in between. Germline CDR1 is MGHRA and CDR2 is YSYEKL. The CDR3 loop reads CASSQVGRDYEQYF. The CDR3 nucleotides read TGCGCCAGCAGCCAAGTAGGCAGGGACTACGAGCAGTACTTC.

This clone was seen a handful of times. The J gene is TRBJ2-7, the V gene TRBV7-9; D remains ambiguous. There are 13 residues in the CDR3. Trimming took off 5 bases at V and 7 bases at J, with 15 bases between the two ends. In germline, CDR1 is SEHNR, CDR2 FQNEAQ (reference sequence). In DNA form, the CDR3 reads TGTGCCAGCAGCCAGATGACGTCGCGGGAGCAGTACTTC. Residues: CASSQMTSREQYF.

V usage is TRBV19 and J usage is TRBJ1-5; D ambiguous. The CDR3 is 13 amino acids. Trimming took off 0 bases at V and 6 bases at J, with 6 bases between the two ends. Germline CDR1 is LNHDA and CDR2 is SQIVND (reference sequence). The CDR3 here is CASSIDTSQPQHF. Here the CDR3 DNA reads TGTGCCAGTAGTATAGATACGAGTCAGCCCCAGCATTTT.

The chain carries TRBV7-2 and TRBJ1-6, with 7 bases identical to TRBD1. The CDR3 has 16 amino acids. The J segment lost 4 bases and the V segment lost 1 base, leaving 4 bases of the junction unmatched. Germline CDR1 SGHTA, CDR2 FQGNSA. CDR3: CASSLDGTAYNSPLHF. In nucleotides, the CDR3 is TGTGCCAGCAGCTTAGACGGGACAGCGTATAATTCACCCCTCCACTTT.

CDR3 sequence: CSAMRINEQYF. CDR3 sequence (DNA): TGCAGTGCTATGCGAATAAACGAGCAGTACTTC. This chain joins TRBV20-1 and TRBJ2-7, with D unresolved. Germline V gene data show CDR1 as DFQATT and CDR2 as SNEGSKA (reference sequence). The CDR3 is 11 residues long. V was trimmed by 4 bases and J by 5 bases, leaving 9 bases between them.

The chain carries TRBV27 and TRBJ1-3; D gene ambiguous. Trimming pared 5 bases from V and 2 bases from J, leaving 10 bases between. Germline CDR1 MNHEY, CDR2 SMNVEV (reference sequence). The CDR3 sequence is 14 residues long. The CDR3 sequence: CASSPHNPGNTIYF. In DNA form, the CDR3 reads TGTGCCAGCAGTCCACATAACCCTGGAAACACCATATATTTT.

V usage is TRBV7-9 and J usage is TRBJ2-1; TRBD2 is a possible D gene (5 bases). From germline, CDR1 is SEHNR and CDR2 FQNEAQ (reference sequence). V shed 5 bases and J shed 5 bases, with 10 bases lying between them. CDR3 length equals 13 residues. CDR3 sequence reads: CASSPPGNNEQFF. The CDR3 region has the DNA TGTGCCAGCAGCCCCCCGGGGAACAATGAGCAGTTCTTC. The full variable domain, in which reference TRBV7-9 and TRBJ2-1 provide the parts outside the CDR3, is DTGVSQNPRHKITKRGQNVTFRCDPISEHNRLYWYRQTLGQGPEFLTYFQNEAQLEKSRLLSDRFSAERPKGSFSTLEIQRTEQGDSAMYLCASSPPGNNEQFFGPGTRLTVL.

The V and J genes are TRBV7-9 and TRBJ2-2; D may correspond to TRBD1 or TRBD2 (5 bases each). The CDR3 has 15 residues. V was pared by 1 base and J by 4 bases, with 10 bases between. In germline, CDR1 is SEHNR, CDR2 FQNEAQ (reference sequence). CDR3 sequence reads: CASSLVSGGTGELFF. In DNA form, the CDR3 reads TGTGCCAGCAGCTTAGTGTCTGGGGGCACCGGGGAGCTGTTTTTT.

The CDR3 DNA reads as TGTGCCAGCTCACCGACCCAACTAGCGGGAGGAACTATAAGCTCCTACAATGAGCAGTTCTTC. It is translated as CASSPTQLAGGTISSYNEQFF. The rearrangement joins TRBV18 to TRBJ2-1; 12 bases fit TRBD2. J gave up 0 bases and V 3 bases, and 15 bases lay outside the gene matches. CDR3 size: 21 residues. Germline V gene lookup returns CDR1 KGHSH and CDR2 LQKENI.

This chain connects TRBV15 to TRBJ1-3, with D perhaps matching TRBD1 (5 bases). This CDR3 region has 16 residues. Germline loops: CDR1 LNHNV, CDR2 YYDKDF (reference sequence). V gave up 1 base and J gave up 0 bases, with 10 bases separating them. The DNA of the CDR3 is TGTGCCACCAGCAGAGGGAGACAGATCTCTGGAAACACCATATATTTT. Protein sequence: CATSRGRQISGNTIYF.

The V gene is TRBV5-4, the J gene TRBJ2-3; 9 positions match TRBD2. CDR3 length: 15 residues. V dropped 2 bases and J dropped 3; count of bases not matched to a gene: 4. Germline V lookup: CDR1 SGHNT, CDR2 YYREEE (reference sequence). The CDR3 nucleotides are TGTGCCAGCAGCTTAGGCGGGAGGGGTACAGATACGCAGTATTTT. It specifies CASSLGGRGTDTQYF.

The CDR3 loop reads CASSLAGAPNTEAFF. The CDR3, as DNA: TGTGCCAGCAGCTTAGCGGGGGCCCCGAACACTGAAGCTTTCTTT. V is TRBV11-2 and J is TRBJ1-1, with D perhaps matching TRBD1 (6 bases). From germline, CDR1 is SGHAT and CDR2 FQNNGV. The V end lost 1 base, the J end lost 1 base, and 10 bases lay between the germline ends. The CDR3 has 15 amino acids.

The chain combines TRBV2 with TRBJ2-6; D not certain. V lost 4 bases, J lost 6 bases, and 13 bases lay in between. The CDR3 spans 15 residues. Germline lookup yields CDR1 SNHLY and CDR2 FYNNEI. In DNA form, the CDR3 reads TGTGCCAGCAGTGGCCCGACATTCTTGGCCAACGTCCTGACTTTC. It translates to CASSGPTFLANVLTF.